The 30 T cell receptor beta chains given below trace back to one sample, sequenced in a study of T cell clones after liver transplantation. The repertoire was sequenced with immunoSEQ multiplex PCR; TCRdb's copy has only in-frame clones and lacks some. There are over 90,000 clones in the sample; roughly four fifths occur only once, and approximately 3% lies in the top ten. The source was CD4+ T cells from blood, collected approximately 45 months after liver transplant. The receptors come from a human patient who received a liver transplant. Certain T cells may be donor cells from the graft.

The V gene is TRBV7-6, the J gene TRBJ1-4, with 11 bases identical to TRBD1. V dropped 5 bases and J dropped 9; count of bases not matched to a gene: 8. The length of the CDR3 is 15 residues. CDR1 SGHVS and CDR2 FNYEAQ come from the germline V gene. The CDR3 region is CASSPGQGAAKKLFF. DNA of the CDR3: TGTGCCAGCAGCCCAGGACAGGGGGCGGCGAAAAAACTGTTTTTT.

The rearrangement joins TRBV4-3 to TRBJ1-1; maybe TRBD1 (5 bases). The germline gives CDR1 LGHNA, CDR2 YSLEER. V lost 3 bases and J lost 6, with 11 bases in between. The CDR3 runs 13 residues. CDR3 loop: CASSQIGGAEAFF. DNA for the CDR3: TGCGCCAGCAGCCAGATCGGAGGGGCTGAAGCTTTCTTT.

In DNA form, the CDR3 reads TGTGCCAGCAGCTTAGCTGGGGCCAACGTCCTGACTTTC. It yields the protein CASSLAGANVLTF. The chain uses TRBV5-5 and TRBJ2-6; D gene unclear. Per germline, CDR1 SGHKS and CDR2 YYEKEE (reference sequence). V was pared by 2 bases and J by 2 bases, with 2 bases between. This CDR3 has 13 residues.

The chain has TRBV20-1 and TRBJ2-1; D remains ambiguous. Germline V gene data show CDR1 as DFQATT and CDR2 as SNEGSKA (reference sequence). V gave up 6 bases and J gave up 8 bases, with 11 bases separating them. The CDR3 sequence is 11 residues long. As DNA, the CDR3 is TGCAGTGCCCCGGACCGTTATGAGCAGTTCTTC. This encodes CSAPDRYEQFF.

The V and J genes are TRBV9 and TRBJ2-1; D remains ambiguous. Trimming shortened V by 4 bases and J by 5 bases, and 4 bases separated the two germline ends. This CDR3 has 11 residues. Germline lookup yields CDR1 SGDLS and CDR2 YYNGEE. The CDR3 here is CASSLNNEQFF. CDR3 in DNA: TGTGCCAGCAGCTTAAACAATGAGCAGTTCTTC. Supplemented by reference TRBV9 and TRBJ2-1, the full variable domain reads DSGVTQTPKHLITATGQRVTLRCSPRSGDLSVYWYQQSLDQGLQFLIQYYNGEERAKGNILERFSAQQFPDLHSELNLSSLELGDSALYFCASSLNNEQFFGPGTRLTVL.

This clone was counted only a few times. CDR3 region: CASSSGRQWQETQYF. The CDR3 nucleotides are TGCGCCAGCAGCTCCGGACGTCAATGGCAAGAGACCCAGTACTTC. The chain uses TRBV5-1 and TRBJ2-5; no clear D gene. Germline loops: CDR1 SGHRS, CDR2 YFSETQ. Trimming stripped 3 bases from V and 2 bases from J, with 14 bases between. There are 15 residues in the CDR3. Supplemented by reference TRBV5-1 and TRBJ2-5, the full variable domain reads KAGVTQTPRYLIKTRGQQVTLSCSPISGHRSVSWYQQTPGQGLQFLFEYFSETQRNKGNFPGRFSGRQFSNSRSEMNVSTLELGDSALYLCASSSGRQWQETQYFGPGTRLLVL.

The chain recombines TRBV29-1 with TRBJ1-1, with TRBD1 matching over 7 bases. V shed 6 bases, J shed 1 base, and the junction held 5 bases outside the gene matches. In germline, CDR1 is SQVTM, CDR2 ANQGSEA. The CDR3 runs 13 residues. CDR3 sequence reads: CSVKQGTNTEAFF. CDR3 sequence (DNA): TGCAGCGTCAAACAGGGGACGAACACTGAAGCTTTCTTT.

The J gene is TRBJ1-2, the V gene TRBV6-1, with a weak D call TRBD1 (5 bases). The CDR3 is 13 amino acids. Per germline, CDR1 MNHNS and CDR2 SASEGT. V was pared by 10 bases and J by 13 bases, with 25 bases between. CDR3 sequence (DNA): TGTGCCATCCTTCGGGACGGACCCCAAATGAGCACCTTC. It encodes CAILRDGPQMSTF.

V usage is TRBV28 and J usage is TRBJ1-4; D is unresolved. V lost 3 bases to trimming and J lost 7 bases, with 9 bases between them. Germline V gene data show CDR1 as MDHEN and CDR2 as SYDVKM. The CDR3 is made up of 13 amino acids. The CDR3 sequence: CASSLGGAEKLFF. The CDR3 DNA follows: TGTGCCAGCAGTTTGGGCGGTGCTGAAAAACTGTTTTTT.

This clone was picked up one time. The chain uses TRBV4-3 and TRBJ2-3; D unresolved. This CDR3 region has 17 residues. V dropped 0 bases and J dropped 4 bases, with 17 bases sitting between them. Per the germline V gene, CDR1 is LGHNA and CDR2 is YSLEER. The CDR3 spells CASSQDTLHNIPDTQYF. CDR3 DNA sequence: TGCGCCAGCAGCCAAGATACCCTACATAATATCCCAGATACGCAGTATTTT.

This sequence joins TRBV9 and TRBJ2-2, with no clear D. The V end was cut by 0 bases, the J end by 2 bases, with 8 bases between. Germline CDR1 and CDR2: SGDLS and YYNGEE. The CDR3 totals 15 residues. CDR3 sequence reads: CASSVGLPNTGELFF. CDR3 nucleotides: TGTGCCAGCAGCGTAGGGCTACCTAACACCGGGGAGCTGTTTTTT.

The chain joins TRBV10-2 to TRBJ2-3, with D unclear. V lost 5 bases to trimming and J lost 4 bases, with 4 bases between them. Per germline, CDR1 WSHSY and CDR2 SAAADI. The CDR3 consists of 11 residues. Here the CDR3 DNA reads TGCGCCAGCAGTATGCCAGATACGCAGTATTTT. It translates to CASSMPDTQYF.

The chain employs TRBV5-1 and TRBJ2-7, with a possible D match to TRBD1 (6 bases). The ends were cut back, 7 bases at V and 7 bases at J, with 24 bases in the middle. Germline CDR1 SGHRS, CDR2 YFSETQ. CDR3 length equals 15 residues. The CDR3 region has the DNA TGCGCCAGCGCCCCCCTGGGGGCTCCCCGTTTAGAGCAGTACTTC. Its protein is CASAPLGAPRLEQYF. The variable domain in full, with the rest retrieved from reference TRBV5-1 and TRBJ2-7, is KAGVTQTPRYLIKTRGQQVTLSCSPISGHRSVSWYQQTPGQGLQFLFEYFSETQRNKGNFPGRFSGRQFSNSRSEMNVSTLELGDSALYLCASAPLGAPRLEQYFGPGTRLTVT.

The rearrangement joins TRBV7-9 to TRBJ2-7, with 7 bases fitting TRBD2. This CDR3 spans 16 amino acids. CDR1 and CDR2 (germline): SEHNR, FQNEAQ (reference sequence). Trimming cost V 4 bases and J 4 bases; bases outside gene matches: 13. CDR3 protein: CASSSRLAGSIYEQYF. In DNA, the CDR3 is TGTGCCAGCAGCTCGCGACTAGCCGGGAGCATTTACGAGCAGTACTTC.

The rearrangement joins TRBV19 to TRBJ2-1, with a tentative D call TRBD1 (5 bases). Germline CDR1 and CDR2: LNHDA and SQIVND (reference sequence). The CDR3 has 15 residues. The V end was cut by 2 bases, the J end by 5 bases, with 13 bases between. The CDR3 region is CASSIRSGYDNEQFF. The CDR3 nucleotides read TGTGCCAGTAGTATAAGGTCAGGGTATGACAATGAGCAGTTCTTC.

J is TRBJ2-7 and V is TRBV28; D is unresolved. Germline CDR1 reads MDHEN; CDR2 reads SYDVKM. This CDR3 contains 12 residues. V dropped 5 bases and J dropped 3 bases, with 8 bases sitting between them. The CDR3 bases are TGTGCCAGCAGTCGCGACGGCTACGAGCAGTACTTC. It encodes CASSRDGYEQYF.

This clone was seen a single time. The rearrangement links TRBV30 to TRBJ2-6; D not certain. CDR1 is GTSNPN, CDR2 SVGIG, per germline (reference sequence). This CDR3 is 12 amino acids long. Deletions cut 7 bases from V and 1 base from J, with 5 bases between. CDR3 DNA: TGTGCCTTCTTATCTGGGGCCAACGTCCTGACTTTC. Translating gives CAFLSGANVLTF.

The chain uses TRBV6-1 and TRBJ2-1; D unresolved. Per the germline V gene, CDR1 is MNHNS and CDR2 is SASEGT. Trimming left V 2 bases short and J 2 bases short, with 10 bases between. The CDR3 has 15 residues. The CDR3 nucleotides read TGTGCCAGCAGTGAATGGGCGAATCCCTACAATGAGCAGTTCTTC. It yields the protein CASSEWANPYNEQFF.

V usage is TRBV27 and J usage is TRBJ1-6; D is unclear. Trimming pared 3 bases from V and 5 bases from J, leaving 14 bases between. This CDR3 is built from 16 residues. The germline V gene has CDR1 MNHEY and CDR2 SMNVEV (reference sequence). The CDR3 region is CASSFRERSNNSPLHF. DNA of the CDR3: TGTGCCAGCAGTTTTCGGGAGAGATCGAATAATTCACCCCTCCACTTT.

The chain carries TRBV6-5 and TRBJ1-1; D might be TRBD1 (6 bases). V was trimmed by 2 bases and J by 4 bases, leaving 11 bases between them. The CDR3 is 14 residues long. Germline V lookup: CDR1 MNHEY, CDR2 SVGAGI. The CDR3 sequence: CASSYEEGGTEAFF. The DNA of the CDR3 is TGTGCCAGCAGTTACGAGGAGGGGGGCACTGAAGCTTTCTTT.

The chain combines TRBV6-4 with TRBJ2-7, with D possibly TRBD1 on 6 matching bases. V gave up 6 bases and J gave up 4 bases, with 10 bases separating them. In germline, CDR1 is MRHNA, CDR2 SNTAGT. The CDR3 consists of 12 residues. The CDR3 loop is CASRQQGYEQYF. DNA for the CDR3: TGTGCCAGCAGACAACAGGGTTACGAGCAGTACTTC.

This clone was seen only a few times. The chain couples TRBV7-9 to TRBJ2-7; 7 nucleotides agree with TRBD1. CDR1 SEHNR and CDR2 FQNEAQ come from the germline V gene (reference sequence). Unmatched junction bases numbered 9, after V lost 5 bases and J lost 2 bases. This CDR3 has 15 residues. As DNA, the CDR3 is TGTGCCAGCAGCCATGCACAGGGGCCTACCTACGAGCAGTACTTC. This codes for CASSHAQGPTYEQYF.

The chain carries TRBV14 and TRBJ1-5; D possibly corresponds to TRBD1 (6 bases). The germline V and J ends were trimmed by 1 base and 1 base, with 8 bases remaining between them. Per the germline V gene, CDR1 is SGHDN and CDR2 is FVKESK. This CDR3 has 15 residues. The CDR3 DNA reads TGTGCCAGCAGCCAAGGGCAGGGGAGCAATCAGCCCCAGCATTTT. Its translation: CASSQGQGSNQPQHF.

The gene calls are TRBV5-1 and TRBJ2-4; no clear D. The V and J ends lost 4 bases and 6 bases respectively, with 17 bases between them. This CDR3 spans 15 amino acids. From germline, CDR1 is SGHRS and CDR2 YFSETQ. This CDR3 is CASSRLSGLGNIQYF. CDR3 bases: TGCGCCAGCAGCCGACTCAGTGGGTTGGGAAACATTCAGTACTTC.

This chain links TRBV28 with TRBJ2-7, with a possible D match to TRBD2 (5 bases). Germline CDR1 reads MDHEN; CDR2 reads SYDVKM. The V and J ends lost 3 bases and 5 bases respectively, with 8 bases between them. The CDR3 has 12 residues. The CDR3 is CASSLRVNEQYF. The CDR3 bases are TGTGCCAGCAGTTTGAGGGTTAACGAGCAGTACTTC.

J is TRBJ1-5 and V is TRBV29-1; D unresolved. The CDR3 is 13 residues long. V was cut by 3 bases and J by 4 bases, with 10 bases left in between. Germline CDR1 is SQVTM and CDR2 is ANQGSEA. In DNA, the CDR3 is TGCAGCGTTGAGCCGGGAGGGAATCAGCCCCAGCATTTT. The encoded protein is CSVEPGGNQPQHF.

CDR3 amino acids: CASSEAGLGGEQYF. The DNA of the CDR3 is TGTGCCAGCAGTGAGGCAGGGTTAGGTGGCGAGCAGTACTTC. The chain links TRBV2 to TRBJ2-7; the D gene is possibly TRBD1 (5 bases). This CDR3 is 14 amino acids long. From germline, CDR1 is SNHLY and CDR2 FYNNEI. Between the trimmed V and J ends, which lost 3 bases and 6 bases, there was a span of 15 bases.

The V gene is TRBV27, the J gene TRBJ2-5; no reliable D call. Looked up from germline, CDR1 is MNHEY and CDR2 is SMNVEV (reference sequence). The CDR3 loop spans 13 amino acids. V shed 4 bases and J shed 7 bases, with 13 bases lying between them. CDR3 sequence reads: CASSSSSRGTQYF. CDR3 DNA sequence: TGTGCCAGCAGTTCCTCCTCCAGAGGGACCCAGTACTTC.

The rearrangement joins TRBV15 to TRBJ2-5; TRBD1 matches at 8 bases. The CDR3 has 16 amino acids. V was pared by 1 base and J by 2 bases, with 6 bases of the junction left unmatched. Germline V lookup: CDR1 LNHNV, CDR2 YYDKDF (reference sequence). CDR3 sequence (DNA): TGTGCCACCAGCAGAGGGGGGACAGGTGATCAAGAGACCCAGTACTTC. Translating it yields CATSRGGTGDQETQYF. The whole variable domain, filled in from reference TRBV15 and TRBJ2-5, reads DAMVIQNPRYQVTQFGKPVTLSCSQTLNHNVMYWYQQKSSQAPKLLFHYYDKDFNNEADTPDNFQSRRPNTSFCFLDIRSPGLGDTAMYLCATSRGGTGDQETQYFGPGTRLLVL.

The chain recombines TRBV4-2 with TRBJ1-6, with unresolved D. The CDR3 has 14 residues. The V and J ends lost 4 bases and 7 bases respectively, with 11 bases between them. Germline values: CDR1 LGHNA, CDR2 YNFKEQ. The CDR3 DNA reads TGTGCCAGCAGCCTCGACACTGGGAATTCACCCCTCCACTTT. It specifies CASSLDTGNSPLHF.